One sample yielded the 7 T cell receptor beta chains listed below, sequenced in a study of molecular identifiers for immune sequencing clone quantification. TCRdb itself ran the PCR reads through MiXCR, one entry per CDR3 protein. Among around 480,000 distinct CDR3 sequences listed, 20% to 25% were seen once. The sample consisted of naive CD8+ T cells from blood, with Jurkat cell RNA spiked in. The subset was: FACS-sorted CD8+CD4-CCR7+CD45RA+ naive T cells. The receptor set was obtained from a human donor in good health. Some libraries in this study had Jurkat cell RNA spiked in.

This clonotype was counted at least ten times. This chain links TRBV27 with TRBJ2-7; 12 nucleotides agree with TRBD1. This CDR3 has 17 residues. Unmatched junction bases numbered 9, after V lost 6 bases and J lost 0 bases. Germline V CDR1 and CDR2: MNHEY, SMNVEV (reference sequence). CDR3 DNA: TGTGCCAGCAGCCCACAGGGACAGGGGGCTAGCTCCTACGAGCAGTACTTC. Its protein is CASSPQGQGASSYEQYF.

This clonotype was seen only once. The rearrangement joins TRBV20-1 to TRBJ2-7; 9 positions match TRBD2. There are 15 residues in the CDR3. V was clipped by 1 base and J by 3 bases; unmatched bases: 7. Germline CDR1 reads DFQATT; CDR2 reads SNEGSKA (reference sequence). For the CDR3, the DNA is TGCAGTGCTAGAGTGTTGACTAGCGGCTACTACGAGCAGTACTTC. Its translation is CSARVLTSGYYEQYF.

This clonotype was observed at least ten times. The gene calls are TRBV7-6 and TRBJ2-2; D is unclear. Germline CDR1 SGHVS, CDR2 FNYEAQ. This CDR3 comprises 11 residues. CDR3 sequence (DNA): TGTGCTTTCGGCAACACCGGGGAGCTGTTTTTT. This encodes CAFGNTGELFF.

Ten or more counts support this clonotype. The rearrangement links TRBV12-3 or TRBV12-4 to TRBJ2-5, with 7 positions matching TRBD2. V shed 6 bases, J shed 2 bases, and the junction held 9 bases outside the gene matches. The CDR3 spans 15 residues. DNA of the CDR3: TGTGCCAGCAGCGTAGCACTAGCGCCTCAAGAGACCCAGTACTTC. As protein: CASSVALAPQETQYF.

Many counts were recorded for this clonotype. V usage is TRBV20-1 and J usage is TRBJ1-6; 7 bases fit TRBD1. Trimming at V came to 5 bases and at J to 8 bases, leaving 9 bases not matched to a gene. The CDR3 has 14 amino acids. Looked up from germline, CDR1 is DFQATT and CDR2 is SNEGSKA (reference sequence). The CDR3 sequence: CSAGETGFYSPLHF. The DNA of the CDR3 is TGCAGTGCTGGGGAGACAGGGTTTTATTCACCCCTCCACTTT.

Note on this clonotype: A much more abundant neighbour one base away suggests this may be a read error. This chain links TRBV29-1 with TRBJ2-1, with 8 bases matching TRBD2. Germline values: CDR1 SQVTM, CDR2 ANQGSEA. This CDR3 comprises 12 residues. V shed 3 bases and J 10 bases; nucleotides not matched to a gene: 5. In nucleotides, the CDR3 is TGCAGCGTTGACGCGGGGGGCCTAGAGCAGTTCTTC. Protein: CSVDAGGLEQFF.

This clonotype appeared many times. The genes are TRBV2 and TRBJ1-5; TRBD1 agrees at 8 bases. Germline CDR1 SNHLY, CDR2 FYNNEI. The V segment lost 1 base and the J segment 11 bases; nucleotides outside the gene matches: 16. The CDR3 has 17 amino acids. CDR3 in DNA: TGTGCCAGCAGTGAAGAAGCGCGGTACGGGACAGGTTTGGCCCAGCATTTT. This sequence encodes CASSEEARYGTGLAQHF.